Included here is one T cell receptor (beta chain) sequence, with context. This entry comes from a study of blood T cell repertoires in COVID-19. The wider study: There were acute and convalescent COVID-19 samples, and they came from the United States, Italy and Spain. Nucleic acid was either cDNA or gDNA, and it came from T cells, B-cell-depleted T cells, or PBMCs.

Trimming at V came to 5 bases and at J to 2 bases, leaving 12 bases not matched to a gene. The CDR3 is made up of 16 amino acids. From germline, CDR1 is MDHEN and CDR2 SYDVKM. Authors' methods: The authors estimated nucleated cell counts from reference gene primer amplification. Here immunoSEQ multiplex PCR was the method, and the copy in TCRdb shows in-frame clones only, minus some. For V, J and clone size, that table is used; D and trimming come from the DNA. Of about 200,000 clones listed, over 75% are singletons. The sequence derives from a woman in her thirties or forties who had recovered from COVID-19. Sample: peripheral blood. The chain couples TRBV28 to TRBJ2-7; 7 bases are shared with TRBD1. The CDR3 DNA sequence: TGTGCCAGCAGTCTGGGGTTACAGGGGCCTCCCTACGAGCAGTACTTC. Translated, it gives CASSLGLQGPPYEQYF.